This TCR beta chain came from a study of T cells in Graves' hyperthyroidism and ophthalmopathy. Study-level background: Peripheral blood was taken when the disease was first diagnosed, before any treatment began.

V lost 10 bases and J lost 4; bases outside the gene matches: 2. The CDR3 has 14 amino acids. Germline assignment: CDR1 KGHDR and CDR2 SFDVKD. Over 18 months, lack of ophthalmopathy progression marked Graves' hyperthyroidism as stable. Investigators excluded patients with uncontrolled infection, other autoimmune disease, pregnancy or lactation. The sample holds many counts of this clonotype. The antigen is undetermined. TCR beta CDR3 regions were amplified from RNA. First-round RT-PCR targeting the TCR CDR3 was performed with the HTBI primer set. TCRdb used MiXCR to reprocess the multiplex PCR reads, holding one entry per CDR3 protein. The sample consists of some 500,000 distinct CDR3 sequences, approximately 15% of them appearing once. Study-wide findings and caveats: Among clonotypes expanded in thyroid above 0.001, most were also found in blood.

The chain links TRBV24-1 to TRBJ2-2; TRBD2 agrees at 13 bases. The TCR was taken from a woman between 18 and 29 years old with Graves' hyperthyroidism. Specimen: blood. The CDR3 loop reads CATGLAGSTGELFF. In DNA, the CDR3 is TGTGCCACGGGACTAGCGGGGTCCACCGGGGAGCTGTTTTTT.